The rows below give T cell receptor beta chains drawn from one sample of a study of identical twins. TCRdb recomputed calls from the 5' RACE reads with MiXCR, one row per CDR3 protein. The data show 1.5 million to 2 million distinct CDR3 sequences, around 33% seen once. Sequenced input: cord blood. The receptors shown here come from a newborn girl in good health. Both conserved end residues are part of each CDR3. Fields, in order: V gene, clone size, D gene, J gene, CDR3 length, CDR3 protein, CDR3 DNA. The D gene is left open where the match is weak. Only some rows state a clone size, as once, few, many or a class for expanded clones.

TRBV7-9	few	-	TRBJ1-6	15	CASSLQDSSSSPLHF	TGTGCCAGCAGCTTACAGGATTCCTCTTCCTCACCCCTCCACTTT
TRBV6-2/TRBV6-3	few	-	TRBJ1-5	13	CASSWSGNQPQHF	TGTGCCAGCAGTTGGTCGGGCAATCAGCCCCAGCATTTT
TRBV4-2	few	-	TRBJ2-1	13	CASSKTRTVEQFF	TGTGCCAGCAGCAAAACCAGGACTGTTGAGCAGTTCTTC
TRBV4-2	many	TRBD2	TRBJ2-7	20	CASSQWSPVDRTSGHYEQYF	TGTGCCAGCAGCCAATGGAGTCCCGTCGATAGGACTAGCGGACACTACGAGCAGTACTTC
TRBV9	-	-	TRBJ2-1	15	CASSVERDYHNEQFF	TGTGCCAGCAGCGTAGAACGCGACTACCACAATGAGCAGTTCTTC
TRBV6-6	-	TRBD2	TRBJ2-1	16	CASSYTSGGAYNEQFF	TGTGCCAGCAGTTACACTAGCGGGGGGGCCTACAATGAGCAGTTCTTC
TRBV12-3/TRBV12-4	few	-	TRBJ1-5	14	CASSFGNMGQPQHF	TGTGCCAGCAGTTTCGGCAATATGGGGCAGCCCCAGCATTTT
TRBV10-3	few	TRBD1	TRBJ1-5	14	CAISESTGVQPQHF	TGTGCCATCAGTGAGTCCACAGGGGTCCAGCCCCAGCATTTT
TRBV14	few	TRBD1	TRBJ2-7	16	CASSQVPTGRFYEQYF	TGTGCCAGCAGCCAAGTACCGACAGGGCGATTCTACGAGCAGTACTTC
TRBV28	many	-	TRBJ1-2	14	CASSFPATNYGYTF	TGTGCCAGCAGTTTTCCAGCAACTAACTATGGCTACACCTTC
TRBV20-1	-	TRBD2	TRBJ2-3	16	CSAGAVASGSTDTQYF	TGCAGTGCTGGCGCCGTAGCTAGCGGGAGCACAGATACGCAGTATTTT
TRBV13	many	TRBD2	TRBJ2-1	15	CASSSTSGLYNEQFF	TGTGCCAGCAGCTCAACTAGCGGATTATACAATGAGCAGTTCTTC
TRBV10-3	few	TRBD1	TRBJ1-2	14	CAISDTGTAYGYTF	TGTGCCATCAGTGACACCGGGACAGCCTATGGCTACACCTTC